The rows below give T cell receptor beta chains drawn from one sample of a study of blood T cell repertoires in COVID-19. Measured with immunoSEQ multiplex PCR; TCRdb has only the in-frame clones, and not every one. The sample carries under 150,000 clones, 85% recorded once. Sequencing was done on a sample of peripheral blood. The source of these receptors is a human donor in a cohort sampled during active COVID-19. CDR3s include the opening cysteine and the closing phenylalanine or tryptophan. Fields, in order: clone size, CDR3 length, V gene, D gene, J gene, CDR3 protein, CDR3 DNA. A D gene is named only where the DNA matches it firmly. Expanded clones get a size class; other rows say once, few or many, or leave the size out.

NA,15,TRBV5-1,TRBD1,TRBJ1-1,CASSSRTGPNTEAFF,TGCGCCAGCAGCAGTCGGACAGGACCGAACACTGAAGCTTTCTTT
NA,15,TRBV7-9,NA,TRBJ1-1,CASSVRRELLTEAFF,TGTGCCAGCAGCGTACGAAGGGAGCTATTAACTGAAGCTTTCTTT
few,16,TRBV5-6,TRBD1,TRBJ2-7,CASSLFETGGSYEQYF,TGTGCCAGCAGCTTGTTTGAGACAGGGGGGTCCTACGAGCAGTACTTC
NA,13,TRBV25-1,NA,TRBJ1-1,CASSEWPGTEAFF,TGTGCCAGCAGTGAGTGGCCAGGCACTGAAGCTTTCTTT
NA,14,TRBV6-5,NA,TRBJ2-3,CASRIGASTDTQYF,TGTGCCAGCAGAATAGGAGCTAGCACAGATACGCAGTATTTT
once,14,TRBV30,TRBD2,TRBJ2-1,CAWSALAGYNEQFF,TGTGCCTGGAGTGCACTAGCGGGCTACAATGAGCAGTTCTTC
few,16,TRBV7-2,NA,TRBJ1-3,CASSWGGPNSGNTIYF,TGTGCCAGCAGCTGGGGGGGGCCCAACTCTGGAAACACCATATATTTT
NA,14,TRBV9,NA,TRBJ2-7,CASNKGGAQDEQYF,TGTGCCAGCAACAAAGGGGGGGCCCAGGACGAGCAGTACTTC
NA,14,TRBV19,NA,TRBJ2-1,CASSSHAVAGEQFF,TGTGCCAGTAGTAGCCATGCGGTGGCCGGTGAGCAGTTCTTC
NA,14,TRBV2,NA,TRBJ1-2,CASSEAGQSYGYTF,TGTGCCAGCAGTGAAGCTGGGCAGTCCTATGGCTACACCTTC
NA,16,TRBV6-2/TRBV6-3,NA,TRBJ2-6,CASSQAEKKGANVLTF,TGTGCCAGCAGTCAGGCCGAGAAGAAGGGGGCCAACGTCCTGACTTTC
NA,13,TRBV10-3,NA,TRBJ1-6,CASKQGQDSPLHF,TGTGCCAGCAAACAGGGTCAGGATTCACCCCTCCACTTT
NA,15,TRBV6-6,NA,TRBJ2-1,CASSTSRSSYNEQFF,TGTGCCAGCAGTACTAGCCGTAGCTCCTACAATGAGCAGTTCTTC
NA,15,TRBV15,NA,TRBJ2-7,CATSRSGAGAYEQYF,TGTGCCACCAGCAGATCTGGGGCAGGGGCCTACGAGCAGTACTTC
NA,14,TRBV4-3,TRBD1,TRBJ1-1,CASSEQGGRTEAFF,TGCGCCAGCAGCGAACAGGGGGGCCGAACTGAAGCTTTCTTT
NA,16,TRBV6-2/TRBV6-3,NA,TRBJ1-6,CASSYERASYNSPLHF,TGTGCCAGCAGTTACGAAAGAGCCTCCTATAATTCACCCCTCCACTTT
NA,15,TRBV7-3,TRBD1,TRBJ1-4,CASSSSGTANEKLFF,TGTGCCAGCAGCTCATCCGGGACAGCCAATGAAAAACTGTTTTTT
NA,14,TRBV28,NA,TRBJ2-1,CASRPPNYYNEQFF,TGTGCCAGCAGGCCCCCAAACTACTACAATGAGCAGTTCTTC
once,17,TRBV19,TRBD1,TRBJ1-5,CASSTGTGGYSNQPQHF,TGTGCCAGTAGTACCGGGACAGGGGGTTATAGCAATCAGCCCCAGCATTTT
NA,14,TRBV29-1,NA,TRBJ2-3,CSALTLAGTDTQYF,TGCAGCGCCCTTACCCTAGCCGGCACAGATACGCAGTATTTT
NA,13,TRBV11-1,NA,TRBJ2-7,CANTPGHPSEQYF,TGTGCCAATACACCGGGACACCCCTCTGAGCAGTACTTC
NA,14,TRBV3-1/TRBV3-2,TRBD2,TRBJ2-7,CASSPRAGGYEQYF,TGTGCCAGCAGCCCACGGGCGGGGGGATACGAGCAGTACTTC
NA,13,TRBV28,NA,TRBJ1-1,CASRPALWTEAFF,TGTGCCAGCAGGCCAGCGTTGTGGACTGAAGCTTTCTTT
once,18,TRBV10-3,TRBD2,TRBJ2-3,CAISEGPSGVATPDTQYF,TGTGCCATCAGTGAGGGGCCTAGCGGGGTCGCTACGCCCGATACGCAGTATTTT
NA,15,TRBV5-8,NA,TRBJ2-3,CASSRLWSPGDTQYF,TGTGCCAGCAGCCGGCTTTGGAGTCCGGGGGATACGCAGTATTTT
NA,15,TRBV28,NA,TRBJ2-7,CASSLGGTAGMEQYF,TGTGCCAGCAGTTTAGGGGGGACAGCGGGTATGGAGCAGTACTTC
NA,14,TRBV6-5,TRBD2,TRBJ2-1,CASSHTRAGGEQFF,TGTGCCAGCAGCCACACGCGGGCGGGGGGAGAGCAGTTCTTC
once,11,TRBV5-5,NA,TRBJ2-3,CASSFRDTQYF,TGTGCCAGCAGCTTTAGAGATACGCAGTATTTT
NA,16,TRBV18,TRBD1,TRBJ1-2,CASSPLSGTGWDGYTF,TGTGCCAGCTCACCCCTCTCCGGGACAGGGTGGGATGGCTACACCTTC
NA,15,TRBV10-3,NA,TRBJ2-1,CAISEFAGPYNEQFF,TGTGCCATCAGTGAGTTCGCAGGCCCCTACAATGAGCAGTTCTTC
NA,15,TRBV6-5,TRBD1,TRBJ2-2,CASSTDRAYTGELFF,TGTGCCAGCAGTACGGACAGGGCCTACACCGGGGAGCTGTTTTTT
few,14,TRBV7-2,NA,TRBJ1-2,CASSFPNVEDGYTF,TGTGCCAGCAGCTTCCCCAATGTGGAGGATGGCTACACCTTC
NA,16,TRBV7-9,TRBD1,TRBJ2-7,CASSLNQGARSYEQYF,TGTGCCAGCAGCCTAAACCAGGGGGCGCGCTCCTACGAGCAGTACTTC
once,14,TRBV9,NA,TRBJ1-5,CASSRQDSNQPQHF,TGTGCCAGCAGCCGACAGGATAGCAATCAGCCCCAGCATTTT
NA,12,TRBV29-1,TRBD1,TRBJ1-2,CSVEDPGGGYTF,TGCAGCGTTGAAGACCCAGGGGGCGGCTACACCTTC
NA,11,TRBV3-1/TRBV3-2,NA,TRBJ1-1,CASSLADEAFF,TGTGCCAGCAGCCTAGCTGACGAAGCTTTCTTT
NA,14,TRBV7-2,NA,TRBJ1-2,CASSLGGDNYGYTF,TGTGCCAGCAGCTTGGGGGGAGATAACTATGGCTACACCTTC
NA,15,TRBV7-3,NA,TRBJ2-1,CASSLGPVAYNEQFF,TGTGCCAGCAGCTTAGGGCCGGTGGCTTACAATGAGCAGTTCTTC
NA,14,TRBV2,NA,TRBJ2-1,CASSDARFMNEQFF,TGTGCCAGCAGTGACGCGAGATTTATGAATGAGCAGTTCTTC
NA,12,TRBV5-1,NA,TRBJ1-1,CASSWSDFEAFF,TGCGCCAGCAGCTGGTCGGACTTTGAAGCTTTCTTT
NA,15,TRBV6-5,TRBD2,TRBJ2-1,CASSRTSGVGHEQFF,TGTGCCAGCAGCCGGACTAGCGGGGTTGGTCATGAGCAGTTCTTC
NA,14,TRBV6-5,NA,TRBJ1-2,CASSYGGQPYGYTF,TGTGCCAGCAGTTACGGTGGGCAACCCTATGGCTACACCTTC
NA,13,TRBV12-3/TRBV12-4,NA,TRBJ2-7,CASRQQQEGEQYF,TGTGCCAGCAGACAACAGCAAGAGGGCGAGCAGTACTTC
NA,15,TRBV3-1/TRBV3-2,NA,TRBJ2-1,CASSQGPSNNNEQFF,TGTGCCAGCAGCCAAGGCCCTAGCAACAACAATGAGCAGTTCTTC
NA,15,TRBV5-6,NA,TRBJ2-7,CASSLIGEGLDEQYF,TGTGCCAGCAGCTTGATAGGGGAAGGCCTTGACGAGCAGTACTTC
NA,13,TRBV6-5,TRBD1,TRBJ1-2,CASSPQGWYGYTF,TGTGCCAGCAGCCCACAGGGGTGGTATGGCTACACCTTC
NA,14,TRBV10-1,TRBD2,TRBJ2-7,CASSPSGDPYEQYF,TGCGCCAGCAGTCCTAGCGGAGACCCCTACGAGCAGTACTTC
NA,18,TRBV11-3,NA,TRBJ1-5,CASSRTELADLSYQPQHF,TGTGCCAGCAGCCGTACCGAGCTGGCGGATTTGAGCTATCAGCCCCAGCATTTT
NA,14,TRBV4-2,NA,TRBJ2-7,CASSQDPPGYEQYF,TGTGCCAGCAGCCAAGACCCTCCCGGGTATGAGCAGTACTTC
NA,14,TRBV9,TRBD2,TRBJ2-5,CASSSTSGLETQYF,TGTGCCAGCAGTTCCACTAGCGGCTTAGAGACCCAGTACTTC
NA,14,TRBV6-5,TRBD1,TRBJ2-5,CATLDRGYQETQYF,TGTGCCACCTTGGACAGGGGCTACCAAGAGACCCAGTACTTC